The T cell receptor (beta chain) described here comes from a study of cytomegalovirus exposure and HLA in healthy donors. About the research overall: The approximately 670 first-cohort repertoires shared a platform with the 130 or so validation repertoires, as reported in a later analysis.

The donors formed part of the 120-subject validation cohort, distinct from the roughly 670-subject first cohort. Trimming took 1 base from V and 4 from J, leaving 7 bases between them. Germline lookup yields CDR1 SGHDN and CDR2 FVKESK. This CDR3 comprises 13 residues. The table came from immunoSEQ multiplex PCR; TCRdb's copy has only in-frame clones and leaves some out. The sample shows 140,000 or so clones, just under 90% of them seen only once. Sequenced sample: PBMCs. This receptor was obtained from a woman aged 25-40 years in good health and CMV-seropositive. This chain links TRBV14 with TRBJ1-2; TRBD1 might be the D (5 bases). The CDR3, as DNA: TGTGCCAGCAGCCAAGCCAGGGCCTATGGCTACACCTTC. It codes for CASSQARAYGYTF.